A single sample gave rise to the 29 T cell receptor beta chains below, sequenced in a study of T cell responses to AZD1222 COVID-19 vaccine. This table comes from immunoSEQ multiplex PCR, and its TCRdb copy is limited to in-frame clones, with some not included. The table includes more than 95,000 clones, about 88% detected once. The sequences come from peripheral blood, collected on day 0 of AZD1222 vaccination. The receptor source for this set is an adult in good health.

Notes on this clone: The conserved closing phenylalanine or tryptophan is absent in this CDR3, likely reflecting a read error. The V gene is TRBV7-2, the J gene TRBJ1-6, with 8 bases identical to TRBD1. This CDR3 comprises 13 residues. CDR1 SGHTA and CDR2 FQGNSA come from the germline V gene. J gave up 11 bases and V 5 bases, and 5 bases lay outside the gene matches. The CDR3 region has the DNA TGTGCCAGCAGCGCAGACAGGGGCCCACCCCTCCACCTT. Amino acid sequence: CASSADRGPPLHL.

The chain joins TRBV18 to TRBJ2-3, with a weak D call TRBD1 (7 bases). The CDR3 is 15 amino acids. Per the germline V gene, CDR1 is KGHSH and CDR2 is LQKENI. V lost 3 bases and J lost 1, with 11 bases in between. CDR3: CASSPPRGGTDTQYF. CDR3 sequence (DNA): TGTGCCAGCTCACCCCCCAGGGGGGGCACAGATACGCAGTATTTT.

This clone was seen a handful of times. This sequence joins TRBV10-3 and TRBJ1-2; 9 bases match TRBD1. The germline V gene has CDR1 ENHRY and CDR2 SYGVKD. The CDR3 has 14 residues. Trimming removed 2 bases from V and 6 bases from J; junction bases left unmatched: 4. In nucleotides, the CDR3 is TGTGCCATCAGTGAGGGGGGACAGGGCAATGGCTACACCTTC. This codes for CAISEGGQGNGYTF.

The V call is TRBV11-3, the J call TRBJ1-2, with D perhaps TRBD1 (5 bases). CDR3 length: 17 residues. From germline, CDR1 is SGHNT and CDR2 YENEEA. V was pared by 5 bases and J by 0 bases, with 19 bases between. This CDR3 reads CASSPRPHRTTNYGYTF. CDR3 sequence (DNA): TGTGCCAGCAGCCCGAGACCCCACAGGACAACTAACTATGGCTACACCTTC.

V is TRBV30 and J is TRBJ1-1, with D perhaps TRBD1 (5 bases). The CDR3 consists of 14 residues. CDR1 and CDR2 from the germline V gene are GTSNPN and SVGIG (reference sequence). Trimming pared 0 bases from V and 6 bases from J, leaving 14 bases between. The CDR3 loop is CAWSVTGGMAEAFF. Written as DNA, the CDR3 is TGTGCCTGGAGTGTGACGGGGGGGATGGCTGAAGCTTTCTTT.

The chain combines TRBV6-1 with TRBJ1-5; D possibly corresponds to TRBD1 (5 bases). Trimming shortened V by 5 bases and J by 9 bases, and 14 bases separated the two germline ends. The CDR3 extends over 13 amino acids. CDR1 is MNHNS, CDR2 SASEGT, per germline. CDR3 coding DNA: TGTGCCAGCAGTTCGGGGTTCGGGGGGCCCCAGCATTTT. This encodes CASSSGFGGPQHF.

The chain recombines TRBV11-2 with TRBJ1-3, with TRBD1 as a possible D gene (5 bases). There are 14 residues in the CDR3. CDR1 and CDR2 (germline): SGHAT, FQNNGV. Trimming left V 1 base short and J 5 bases short, with 9 bases between. CDR3 sequence: CASSLGTLRNTIYF. The CDR3 coding sequence is TGTGCCAGCAGCTTAGGGACACTAAGAAACACCATATATTTT.

CDR3 sequence (DNA): TGTGCCAGCAGCGAATCCGGGACAGGGTCTTCATATGGCTACACCTTC. Its translation: CASSESGTGSSYGYTF. The J gene is TRBJ1-2, the V gene TRBV5-4; 9 bases map to TRBD1. The CDR3 has 16 amino acids. Germline V gene data show CDR1 as SGHNT and CDR2 as YYREEE (reference sequence). With 4 bases clipped from V and 5 bases from J, the junction kept 12 bases outside the gene matches.

The chain joins TRBV6-1 to TRBJ2-7, with D perhaps being TRBD1 or TRBD2 (5 bases each). Germline V gene data show CDR1 as MNHNS and CDR2 as SASEGT. The CDR3 consists of 16 residues. Trimming left V 4 bases short and J 5 bases short, with 21 bases between. CDR3 loop: CASSAAPPGRQDEQYF. CDR3 coding DNA: TGTGCCAGCAGTGCCGCACCCCCGGGACGGCAGGACGAGCAGTACTTC.

This clone came up once. V usage is TRBV15 and J usage is TRBJ2-7; D call uncertain. The CDR3 is 13 amino acids. CDR1 and CDR2 from the germline V gene are LNHNV and YYDKDF (reference sequence). V gave up 0 bases and J gave up 2 bases, with 5 bases separating them. Here the CDR3 reads CATSREFAYEQYF. The CDR3 bases are TGTGCCACCAGCAGAGAATTCGCCTACGAGCAGTACTTC.

The J gene is TRBJ2-3, the V gene TRBV7-6, with D possibly matching TRBD1 (6 bases). The CDR3 has 18 residues. Germline CDR1 SGHVS, CDR2 FNYEAQ. Trimming took off 5 bases at V and 6 bases at J, with 27 bases between the two ends. The CDR3 DNA sequence: TGTGCCAGCAGCCTGGACAGCAGCCCCGGAGTTGATTGGGATACGCAGTATTTT. Translating it yields CASSLDSSPGVDWDTQYF.

The gene calls are TRBV6-4 and TRBJ2-1, with a possible D match to TRBD2 (6 bases). Germline V lookup: CDR1 MRHNA, CDR2 SNTAGT. The CDR3 contains 15 residues. V was cut by 3 bases and J by 5 bases, with 14 bases left in between. This CDR3 is CASSEGVGGNNEQFF. CDR3 DNA sequence: TGTGCCAGCAGTGAAGGAGTGGGGGGAAACAATGAGCAGTTCTTC.

The J gene is TRBJ1-4, the V gene TRBV5-1; TRBD1 matches 9 bases. Germline values: CDR1 SGHRS, CDR2 YFSETQ. This CDR3 spans 15 amino acids. V was pared by 3 bases and J by 6 bases, with 6 bases of the junction left unmatched. The chain's CDR3 is CASSWGDRDDEKLFF. CDR3 bases: TGCGCCAGCAGCTGGGGGGACAGGGACGATGAAAAACTGTTTTTT.

The chain combines TRBV19 with TRBJ1-5; D not resolved. The germline V and J ends were trimmed by 3 bases and 4 bases, with 10 bases remaining between them. The CDR3 loop spans 14 amino acids. The germline gives CDR1 LNHDA, CDR2 SQIVND (reference sequence). In nucleotides, the CDR3 is TGTGCCAGTAGTATCGGCAGGCTGAATCAGCCCCAGCATTTT. Its protein is CASSIGRLNQPQHF.

This chain links TRBV11-2 with TRBJ2-1; D gene unclear. V was pared by 5 bases and J by 9 bases, with 11 bases between. The germline V gene has CDR1 SGHAT and CDR2 FQNNGV. This CDR3 has 12 residues. CDR3 region: CASSVQRVEQFF. CDR3 in DNA: TGTGCCAGCAGCGTACAACGCGTTGAGCAGTTCTTC.

The chain joins TRBV7-3 to TRBJ2-2, with D perhaps assigned TRBD1 or TRBD2 (5 bases each). CDR3 length: 15 residues. Trimming took off 5 bases at V and 0 bases at J, with 10 bases between the two ends. Germline V gives CDR1 SGHTA, CDR2 FQGTGA. Here the CDR3 reads CASSRGEANTGELFF. For the CDR3, the DNA is TGTGCCAGCAGCCGGGGCGAAGCGAACACCGGGGAGCTGTTTTTT.

The gene calls are TRBV7-9 and TRBJ1-4; weak D call: TRBD1 (6 bases). There are 16 residues in the CDR3. Germline CDR1 and CDR2: SEHNR and FQNEAQ (reference sequence). V shed 5 bases and J shed 8 bases, with 21 bases lying between them. The CDR3 here is CASSTPNREFGEKLFF. The CDR3, as DNA: TGTGCCAGCAGCACACCCAACAGGGAATTCGGAGAAAAACTGTTTTTT.

This clone was detected a few times. The chain carries TRBV27 and TRBJ1-2; 7 nucleotides agree with TRBD1. Per germline, CDR1 MNHEY and CDR2 SMNVEV (reference sequence). V was pared by 8 bases and J by 2 bases, with 8 bases of the junction left unmatched. This CDR3 contains 14 residues. The CDR3 region has the DNA TGTGCCAGCGGGATTGGGGGACAGAACTATGGCTACACCTTC. This gives the protein CASGIGGQNYGYTF.

CDR3 sequence reads: CASSITGGAGYTF. The CDR3 DNA reads TGTGCCAGCAGTATCACAGGGGGCGCCGGCTACACCTTC. The V call is TRBV12-3 or TRBV12-4, the J call TRBJ1-2; 9 bases are shared with TRBD1. The CDR3 extends over 13 amino acids. The junction had 6 bases not matched to a gene; V was cut back by 5 bases and J by 8 bases.

The chain recombines TRBV5-1 with TRBJ2-5, with D hard to call. CDR3 size: 14 residues. Germline V gene lookup returns CDR1 SGHRS and CDR2 YFSETQ. Deletions cut 4 bases from V and 2 bases from J, with 12 bases between. For the CDR3, the DNA is TGCGCCAGCAGCCAGTCCGGGCTTCAAGAGACCCAGTACTTC. This translates into CASSQSGLQETQYF.

The J gene is TRBJ2-3, the V gene TRBV27; D not resolved. This CDR3 has 11 amino acids. Trimming pared 2 bases from V and 5 bases from J, leaving 2 bases between. Germline lookup yields CDR1 MNHEY and CDR2 SMNVEV (reference sequence). This chain's CDR3 is CASSLGDTQYF. CDR3 coding DNA: TGTGCCAGCAGTTTAGGAGATACGCAGTATTTT.

The rearrangement joins TRBV11-3 to TRBJ2-1, with D perhaps matching TRBD2 (7 bases). V shed 5 bases and J shed 7 bases, with 18 bases lying between them. The CDR3 loop spans 15 amino acids. The V gene's germline CDR1 is SGHNT and CDR2 YENEEA. CDR3 sequence reads: CASSHQWGGYNEQFF. The CDR3 region has the DNA TGTGCCAGCAGCCACCAGTGGGGGGGCTATAATGAGCAGTTCTTC.

The DNA of the CDR3 is TGTGCCAGCAGAACTACCCTAGCGGGTCATTCCTACAATGAGCAGTTCTTC. It codes for CASRTTLAGHSYNEQFF. This chain links TRBV7-9 with TRBJ2-1, with TRBD2 identical over 8 bases. Trimming took 6 bases from V and 1 from J; bases not matched to a gene: 11. This CDR3 has 17 residues. CDR1 and CDR2 from the germline V gene are SEHNR and FQNEAQ (reference sequence). Combining the CDR3 with reference TRBV7-9 and TRBJ2-1 gives the whole variable domain DTGVSQNPRHKITKRGQNVTFRCDPISEHNRLYWYRQTLGQGPEFLTYFQNEAQLEKSRLLSDRFSAERPKGSFSTLEIQRTEQGDSAMYLCASRTTLAGHSYNEQFFGPGTRLTVL.

The chain joins TRBV9 to TRBJ2-1; D is ambiguous. V was trimmed by 0 bases and J by 0 bases, leaving 13 bases between them. CDR1 and CDR2 (germline): SGDLS, YYNGEE. This CDR3 comprises 17 residues. The CDR3 DNA sequence: TGTGCCAGCAGCGTAGCTGGCCCACAGAGCTCCTACAATGAGCAGTTCTTC. Its protein is CASSVAGPQSSYNEQFF.

V and J are TRBV6-6 and TRBJ1-4; no clear D gene. Germline assignment: CDR1 MNHNY and CDR2 SVGAGI (reference sequence). CDR3 length equals 12 residues. The V gene lost 2 bases and the J gene lost 8 bases, with 6 bases spanning the gap. In DNA, the CDR3 is TGTGCCAGCAGTTACGGGGTGGAAAAACTGTTTTTT. It is translated as CASSYGVEKLFF.

The chain uses TRBV27 and TRBJ1-2; 7 nucleotides match TRBD1. V gave up 5 bases and J gave up 4 bases; unmatched junction bases: 10. The CDR3 has 15 residues. The V gene's germline CDR1 is MNHEY and CDR2 SMNVEV (reference sequence). The CDR3, as DNA: TGTGCCAGCAGTACGTTCAAGGGACAGCTCTATGGCTACACCTTC. Its protein is CASSTFKGQLYGYTF.

The rearrangement uses TRBV19 and TRBJ2-7; tentatively, D is TRBD1 (6 bases). CDR1 is LNHDA and CDR2 is SQIVND in the germline V gene (reference sequence). The V end was cut by 2 bases, the J end by 0 bases, with 14 bases between. The CDR3 runs 16 residues. CDR3 nucleotides: TGTGCCAGTAGTATAACGTGGGGGCGTAGCTCCTACGAGCAGTACTTC. This encodes CASSITWGRSSYEQYF.

The chain carries TRBV24-1 and TRBJ2-1; 11 bases fit TRBD2. This CDR3 region has 15 residues. Germline assignment: CDR1 KGHDR and CDR2 SFDVKD. V lost 3 bases, J lost 10 bases, and 7 bases stayed unmatched. CDR3 bases: TGTGCCACCAGTGATCGTAGCGGGGGGGCTAGGGAGCAGTTCTTC. Its protein is CATSDRSGGAREQFF.

The rearrangement uses TRBV19 and TRBJ2-3, with 7 bases fitting TRBD2. Germline V gene data show CDR1 as LNHDA and CDR2 as SQIVND (reference sequence). Trimming took 1 base from V and 1 from J; bases not matched to a gene: 2. The CDR3 is 15 residues long. CDR3 nucleotides: TGTGCCAGTAGTATAGGGCTAGCGGGCACAGATACGCAGTATTTT. Protein: CASSIGLAGTDTQYF.